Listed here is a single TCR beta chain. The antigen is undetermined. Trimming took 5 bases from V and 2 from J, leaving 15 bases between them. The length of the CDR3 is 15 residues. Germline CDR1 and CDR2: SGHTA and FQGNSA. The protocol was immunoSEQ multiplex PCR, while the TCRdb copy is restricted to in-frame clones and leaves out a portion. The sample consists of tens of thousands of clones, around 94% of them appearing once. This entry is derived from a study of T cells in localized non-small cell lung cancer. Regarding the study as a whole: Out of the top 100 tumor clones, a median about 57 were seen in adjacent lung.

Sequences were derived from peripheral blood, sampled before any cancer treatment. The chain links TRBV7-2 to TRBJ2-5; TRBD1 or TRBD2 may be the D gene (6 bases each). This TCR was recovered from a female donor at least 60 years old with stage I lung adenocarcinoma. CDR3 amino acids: CASSPRGGTQETQYF. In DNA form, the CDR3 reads TGTGCCAGCAGCCCCAGGGGCGGGACACAAGAGACCCAGTACTTC. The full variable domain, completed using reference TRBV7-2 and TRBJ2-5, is GAGVSQSPSNKVTEKGKDVELRCDPISGHTALYWYRQSLGQGLEFLIYFQGNSAPDKSGLPSDRFSAERTGGSVSTLTIQRTQQEDSAVYLCASSPRGGTQETQYFGPGTRLLVL.